This T cell receptor (beta chain) was sequenced during a study of CD8 T cells in Susac syndrome. Study-wide results and limits: The study's TCR sequencing and HLA analysis drew on a certain number of individuals. That number was acknowledged as relatively small.

RNA was extracted with the RNeasy kit, and a quantity of roughly 0.5 to 1 ug was reverse transcribed using random hexamers. TCRdb itself ran the immunoSEQ multiplex PCR reads through MiXCR, one entry per CDR3 protein. The sample lists about 430,000 distinct CDR3 sequences, around 83% occurring once. A note on this clonotype: Its antigen remains unidentified.

Sequencing was performed on CD8+ T cells from PBMCs. The receptor comes from a human donor with multiple sclerosis.

Here the CDR3 DNA reads TGTGCCAGCAGTTTATCGAACAGGCAGAACACTGAAGCTTTCTTT. This codes for CASSLSNRQNTEAFF. This sequence joins TRBV27 and TRBJ1-1; tentatively, D is TRBD1 (5 bases). Germline CDR1 reads MNHEY; CDR2 reads SMNVEV (reference sequence). The CDR3 sequence is 15 residues long. Between the trimmed V and J ends, which lost 0 bases and 1 base, there was a span of 9 bases.